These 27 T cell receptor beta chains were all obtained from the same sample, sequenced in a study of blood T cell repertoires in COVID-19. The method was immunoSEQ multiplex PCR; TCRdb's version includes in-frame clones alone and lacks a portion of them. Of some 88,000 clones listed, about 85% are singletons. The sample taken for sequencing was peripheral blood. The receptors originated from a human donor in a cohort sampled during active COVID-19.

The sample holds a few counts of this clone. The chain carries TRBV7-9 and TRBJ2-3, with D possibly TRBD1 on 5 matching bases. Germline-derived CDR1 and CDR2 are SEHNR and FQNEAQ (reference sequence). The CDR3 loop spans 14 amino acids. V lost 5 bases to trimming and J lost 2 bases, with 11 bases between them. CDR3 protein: CASSHRQPTDTQYF. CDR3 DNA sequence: TGTGCCAGCAGCCATAGACAGCCCACAGATACGCAGTATTTT.

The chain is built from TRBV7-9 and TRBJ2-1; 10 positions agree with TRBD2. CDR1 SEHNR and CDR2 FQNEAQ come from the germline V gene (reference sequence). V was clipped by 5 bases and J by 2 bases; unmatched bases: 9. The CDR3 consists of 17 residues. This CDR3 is CASSARPSGSPYNEQFF. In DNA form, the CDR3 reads TGTGCCAGCAGCGCCCGACCTAGCGGGAGCCCCTACAATGAGCAGTTCTTC. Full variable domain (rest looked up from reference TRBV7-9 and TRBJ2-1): DTGVSQNPRHKITKRGQNVTFRCDPISEHNRLYWYRQTLGQGPEFLTYFQNEAQLEKSRLLSDRFSAERPKGSFSTLEIQRTEQGDSAMYLCASSARPSGSPYNEQFFGPGTRLTVL.

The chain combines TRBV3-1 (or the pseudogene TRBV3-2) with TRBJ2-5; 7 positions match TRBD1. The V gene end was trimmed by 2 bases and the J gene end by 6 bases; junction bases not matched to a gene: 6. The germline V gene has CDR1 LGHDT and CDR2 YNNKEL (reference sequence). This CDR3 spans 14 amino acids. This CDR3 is CASSQKTGRKTQYF. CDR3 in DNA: TGTGCCAGCAGCCAAAAGACAGGGCGGAAGACCCAGTACTTC.

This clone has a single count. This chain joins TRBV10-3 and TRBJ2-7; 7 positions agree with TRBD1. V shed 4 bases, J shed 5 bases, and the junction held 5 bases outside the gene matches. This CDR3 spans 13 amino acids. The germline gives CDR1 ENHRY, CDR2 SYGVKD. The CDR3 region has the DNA TGTGCCATCAGTGGGGGGACAGCGGACGAGCAGTACTTC. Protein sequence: CAISGGTADEQYF.

The CDR3 spells CASSQLTGVEAGGPSYEQYF. The CDR3 coding sequence is TGTGCCAGCAGCCAGTTAACGGGGGTGGAAGCGGGAGGGCCCTCCTACGAGCAGTACTTC. The chain has TRBV4-2 and TRBJ2-7; 10 positions match TRBD2. Germline V gene lookup returns CDR1 LGHNA and CDR2 YNFKEQ. This CDR3 region has 20 residues. With V trimmed by 3 bases and J by 0 bases, 17 bases remained unmatched.

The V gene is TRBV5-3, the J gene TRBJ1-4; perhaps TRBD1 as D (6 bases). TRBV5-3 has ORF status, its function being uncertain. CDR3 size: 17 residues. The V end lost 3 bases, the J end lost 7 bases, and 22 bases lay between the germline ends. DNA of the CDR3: TGTGCCAGAAGCTACCAAACCCCAGGGGTAAGGCTTGAAAAACTGTTTTTT. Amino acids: CARSYQTPGVRLEKLFF.

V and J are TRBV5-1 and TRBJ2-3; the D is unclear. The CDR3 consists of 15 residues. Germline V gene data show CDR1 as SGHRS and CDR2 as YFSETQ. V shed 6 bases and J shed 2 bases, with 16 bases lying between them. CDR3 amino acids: CASNIRGGPTDTQYF. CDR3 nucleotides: TGCGCCAGCAATATCCGAGGTGGTCCCACAGATACGCAGTATTTT.

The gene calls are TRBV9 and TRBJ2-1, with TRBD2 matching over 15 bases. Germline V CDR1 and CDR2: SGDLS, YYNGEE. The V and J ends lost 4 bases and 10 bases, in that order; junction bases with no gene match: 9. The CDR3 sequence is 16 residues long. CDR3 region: CASSTGLAGGHLEQFF. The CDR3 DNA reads TGTGCCAGCAGCACGGGACTAGCGGGGGGTCATTTGGAGCAGTTCTTC.

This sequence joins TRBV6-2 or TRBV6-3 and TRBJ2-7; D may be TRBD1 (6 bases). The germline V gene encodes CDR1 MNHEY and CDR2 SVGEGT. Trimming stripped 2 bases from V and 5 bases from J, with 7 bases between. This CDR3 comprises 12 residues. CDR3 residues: CASSYHRDEQYF. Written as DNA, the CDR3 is TGTGCCAGCAGTTACCACAGGGACGAGCAGTACTTC.

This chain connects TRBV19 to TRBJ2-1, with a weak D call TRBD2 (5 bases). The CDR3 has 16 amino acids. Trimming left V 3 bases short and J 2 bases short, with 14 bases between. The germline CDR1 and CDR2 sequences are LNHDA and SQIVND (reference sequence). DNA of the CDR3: TGTGCCAGTAGTATTCGGCCAGACGGGGCCTACAATGAGCAGTTCTTC. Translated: CASSIRPDGAYNEQFF. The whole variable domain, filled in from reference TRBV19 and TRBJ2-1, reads DGGITQSPKYLFRKEGQNVTLSCEQNLNHDAMYWYRQDPGQGLRLIYYSQIVNDFQKGDIAEGYSVSREKKESFPLTVTSAQKNPTAFYLCASSIRPDGAYNEQFFGPGTRLTVL.

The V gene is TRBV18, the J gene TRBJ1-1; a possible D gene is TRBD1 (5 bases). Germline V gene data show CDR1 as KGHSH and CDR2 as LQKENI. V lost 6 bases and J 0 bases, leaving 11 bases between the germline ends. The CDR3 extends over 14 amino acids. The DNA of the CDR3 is TGTGCCAGCTCGCCTGACAGCATGAACACTGAAGCTTTCTTT. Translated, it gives CASSPDSMNTEAFF. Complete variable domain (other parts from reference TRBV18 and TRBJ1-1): NAGVMQNPRHLVRRRGQEARLRCSPMKGHSHVYWYRQLPEEGLKFMVYLQKENIIDESGMPKERFSAEFPKEGPSILRIQQVVRGDSAAYFCASSPDSMNTEAFFGQGTRLTVV.

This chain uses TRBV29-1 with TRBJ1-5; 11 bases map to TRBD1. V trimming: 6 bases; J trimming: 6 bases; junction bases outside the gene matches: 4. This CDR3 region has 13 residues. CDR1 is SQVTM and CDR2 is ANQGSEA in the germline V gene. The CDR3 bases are TGCAGCGTCCGGACAGGGGGCGGTCAGCCCCAGCATTTT. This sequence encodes CSVRTGGGQPQHF.

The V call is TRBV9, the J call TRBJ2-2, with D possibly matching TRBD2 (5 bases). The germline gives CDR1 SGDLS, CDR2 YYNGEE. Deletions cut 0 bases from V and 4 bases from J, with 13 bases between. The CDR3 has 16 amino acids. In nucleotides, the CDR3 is TGTGCCAGCAGCGTAGCGTCTCGGGGAAGCACCGGGGAGCTGTTTTTT. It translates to CASSVASRGSTGELFF.

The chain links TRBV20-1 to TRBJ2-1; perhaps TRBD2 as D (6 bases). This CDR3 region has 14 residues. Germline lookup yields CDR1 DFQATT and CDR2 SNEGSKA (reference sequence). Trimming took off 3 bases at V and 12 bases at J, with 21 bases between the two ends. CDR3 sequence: CSASDVAVGSGQFF. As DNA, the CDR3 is TGCAGTGCTAGTGATGTAGCGGTAGGTTCTGGGCAGTTCTTC.

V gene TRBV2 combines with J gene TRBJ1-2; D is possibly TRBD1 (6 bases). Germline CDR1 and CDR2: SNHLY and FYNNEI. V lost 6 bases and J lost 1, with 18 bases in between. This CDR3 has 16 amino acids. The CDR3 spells CASRRGGGTNNYGYTF. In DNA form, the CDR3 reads TGTGCCAGCAGGAGAGGGGGGGGAACAAATAACTATGGCTACACCTTC.

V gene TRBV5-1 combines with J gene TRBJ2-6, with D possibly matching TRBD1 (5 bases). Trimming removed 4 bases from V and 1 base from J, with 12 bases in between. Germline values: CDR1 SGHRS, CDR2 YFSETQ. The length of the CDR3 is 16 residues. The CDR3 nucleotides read TGCGCCAGCAGCCCGACAGTATCTTCTGGGGCCAACGTCCTGACTTTC. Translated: CASSPTVSSGANVLTF.

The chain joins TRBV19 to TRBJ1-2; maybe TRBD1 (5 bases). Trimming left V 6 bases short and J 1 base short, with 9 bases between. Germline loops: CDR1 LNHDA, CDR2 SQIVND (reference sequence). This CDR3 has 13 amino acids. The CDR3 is CASSRQFNYGYTF. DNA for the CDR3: TGTGCCAGTAGCAGACAGTTTAACTATGGCTACACCTTC.

The CDR3 loop reads CASSEWWQTEAFF. The CDR3 bases are TGTGCCAGCAGTGAATGGTGGCAGACTGAAGCTTTCTTT. V gene TRBV6-1 combines with J gene TRBJ1-1, with D unresolved. The ends were cut back, 2 bases at V and 5 bases at J, with 9 bases in the middle. The germline V gene encodes CDR1 MNHNS and CDR2 SASEGT. The CDR3 has 13 amino acids.

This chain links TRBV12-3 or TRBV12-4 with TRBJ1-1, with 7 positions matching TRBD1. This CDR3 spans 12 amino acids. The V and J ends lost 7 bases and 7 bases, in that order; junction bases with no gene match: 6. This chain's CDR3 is CASIRGGGEAFF. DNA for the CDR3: TGTGCCAGCATAAGAGGGGGCGGTGAAGCTTTCTTT.

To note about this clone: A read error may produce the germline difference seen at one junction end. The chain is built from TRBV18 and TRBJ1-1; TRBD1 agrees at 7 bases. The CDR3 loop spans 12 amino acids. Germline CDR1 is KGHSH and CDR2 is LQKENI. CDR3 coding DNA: TGTGCCAGCTCACGAGACAGGGAAGTTTATATCTTT. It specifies CASSRDREVYIF.

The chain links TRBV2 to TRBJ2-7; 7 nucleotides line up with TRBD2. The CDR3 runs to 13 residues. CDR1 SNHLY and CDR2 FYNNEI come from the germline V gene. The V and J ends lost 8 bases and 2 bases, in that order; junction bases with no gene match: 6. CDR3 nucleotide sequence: TGTGCCAGCCTCAGACTAGCTACCTACGAGCAGTACTTC. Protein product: CASLRLATYEQYF.

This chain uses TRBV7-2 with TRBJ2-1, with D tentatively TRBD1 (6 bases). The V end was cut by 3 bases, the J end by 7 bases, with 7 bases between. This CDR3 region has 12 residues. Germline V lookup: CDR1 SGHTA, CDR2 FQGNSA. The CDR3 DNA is TGTGCCAGCAGCTTCAGGGGTAATGAGCAGTTCTTC. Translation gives CASSFRGNEQFF.

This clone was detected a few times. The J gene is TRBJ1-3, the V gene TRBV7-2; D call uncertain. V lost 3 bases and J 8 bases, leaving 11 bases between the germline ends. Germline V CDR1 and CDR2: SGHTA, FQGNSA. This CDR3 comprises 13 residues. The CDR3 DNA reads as TGTGCCAGCAGCTTCCAAGCTGAACACACCATATATTTT. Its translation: CASSFQAEHTIYF.

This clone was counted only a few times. CDR3 coding DNA: TGCAGCGTTGAAGGGGAAGCGGTCTACGAGCAGTACTTC. This translates into CSVEGEAVYEQYF. V gene TRBV29-1 combines with J gene TRBJ2-7; possible D gene TRBD2, 5 bases. The CDR3 is made up of 13 amino acids. V shed 1 base and J shed 3 bases, with 10 bases lying between them. CDR1 and CDR2 (germline): SQVTM, ANQGSEA.

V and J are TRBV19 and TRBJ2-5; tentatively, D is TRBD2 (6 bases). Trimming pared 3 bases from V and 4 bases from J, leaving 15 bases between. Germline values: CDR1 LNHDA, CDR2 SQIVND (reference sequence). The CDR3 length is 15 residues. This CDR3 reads CASSIGLALGETQYF. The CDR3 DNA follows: TGTGCCAGTAGTATCGGTCTAGCGCTGGGAGAGACCCAGTACTTC.

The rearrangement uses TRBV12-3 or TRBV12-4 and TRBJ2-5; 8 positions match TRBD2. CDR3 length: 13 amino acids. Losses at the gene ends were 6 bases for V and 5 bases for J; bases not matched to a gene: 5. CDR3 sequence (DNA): TGTGCCAGCAGCGGGAGGGCCTGGGAGACCCAGTACTTC. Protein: CASSGRAWETQYF.

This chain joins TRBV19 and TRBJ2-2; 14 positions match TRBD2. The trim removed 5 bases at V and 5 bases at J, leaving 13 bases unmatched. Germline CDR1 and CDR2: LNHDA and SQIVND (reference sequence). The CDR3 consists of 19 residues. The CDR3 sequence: CASSPSGGLAGAATGELFF. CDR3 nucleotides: TGTGCCAGTAGTCCTAGTGGGGGACTAGCGGGAGCGGCGACCGGGGAGCTGTTTTTT.